This T cell receptor (beta chain) comes out of a study of blood T cell repertoires in COVID-19. Study summary: Samples of COVID-19 (acute and convalescent) were obtained from the United States, Italy and Spain. Sources were T cells, B-cell-depleted T cells, or PBMCs; the material itself was cDNA or gDNA.

Original processing notes: For nucleated cells, counts were estimated from reference gene primer amplification. TCRdb keeps only in-frame clones here, not all; method: immunoSEQ multiplex PCR. The DNA was the basis for D and trimming; V, J and clone size are from that table. The data show about 200,000 clones, more than 75% seen once. Germline lookup yields CDR1 LGHDT and CDR2 YNNKEL (reference sequence). CDR3 length: 13 amino acids. V gave up 4 bases and J gave up 8 bases, with 14 bases separating them. This sequence was found in a man aged 60 to 75 with acute or convalescent COVID-19. The rearrangement joins TRBV3-1 (or the pseudogene TRBV3-2) to TRBJ1-1; no definite D call. Sequences were obtained from peripheral blood. CDR3 sequence reads: CASSLGRGSEAFF. DNA for the CDR3: TGTGCCAGCAGCCTCGGCCGGGGTTCGGAAGCTTTCTTT.